Each of the 9 T cell receptor beta chains below was sequenced from the same sample in a study of cytomegalovirus exposure and HLA in healthy donors. The PCR had 60 Vbeta and 13 Jbeta primers. The table came from immunoSEQ multiplex PCR; TCRdb's copy has only in-frame clones and leaves some out. The ten top clones account for less than 4%, within a sample of about 58,000 clones. The source material was PBMCs. These TCRs come from a male donor in good health and CMV-seronegative.

The V gene is TRBV19, the J gene TRBJ2-1; 11 nucleotides align to TRBD2. The CDR3 has 14 residues. CDR1 is LNHDA and CDR2 is SQIVND in the germline V gene (reference sequence). V trimming: 5 bases; J trimming: 6 bases; junction bases outside the gene matches: 3. This chain's CDR3 is CASSPGTSGNEQFF. In nucleotides, the CDR3 is TGTGCCAGTAGTCCCGGGACTAGCGGCAATGAGCAGTTCTTC.

This rearrangement joins TRBV23-1 to TRBJ1-3; D is possibly TRBD1 (6 bases). TRBV23-1 has ORF status, its function being uncertain. This CDR3 is built from 12 residues. V shed 6 bases and J shed 4 bases, with 7 bases lying between them. The CDR3 spells CASRQGGNTIYF. CDR3 DNA sequence: TGCGCCAGCAGACAGGGCGGAAACACCATATATTTT.

This chain uses TRBV7-8 with TRBJ1-3; 7 bases are shared with TRBD1. Germline V gene sequence: CDR1 SGHVS, CDR2 FQNEAQ. V lost 4 bases to trimming and J lost 4 bases; unmatched junction nucleotides: 10. The CDR3 has 16 residues. CDR3 residues: CASSSPSQGRGNTIYF. DNA for the CDR3: TGTGCCAGCAGCTCGCCCTCACAGGGGCGCGGAAACACCATATATTTT.

The J gene is TRBJ1-2, the V gene TRBV5-4; 10 bases agree with TRBD1. Losses at the gene ends were 3 bases for V and 0 bases for J; bases not matched to a gene: 5. Germline values: CDR1 SGHNT, CDR2 YYREEE (reference sequence). The CDR3 has 16 residues. In DNA form, the CDR3 reads TGTGCCAGCAGCTCTGGACAGGGGGGCCCTAACTATGGCTACACCTTC. Translating it yields CASSSGQGGPNYGYTF. Complete variable domain (other parts from reference TRBV5-4 and TRBJ1-2): ETGVTQSPTHLIKTRGQQVTLRCSSQSGHNTVSWYQQALGQGPQFIFQYYREEENGRGNFPPRFSGLQFPNYSSELNVNALELDDSALYLCASSSGQGGPNYGYTFGSGTRLTVV.

The rearrangement links TRBV2 to TRBJ2-7, with TRBD2 matching 8 bases. CDR3 size: 15 residues. Germline V gene data show CDR1 as SNHLY and CDR2 as FYNNEI. Germline trimming cut 1 base from V and 2 bases from J; bases unmatched to any gene: 4. The CDR3 DNA follows: TGTGCCAGCAGTGAAGGACTAGCGCGGACCTACGAGCAGTACTTC. The encoded protein is CASSEGLARTYEQYF.

The genes are TRBV19 and TRBJ2-3; a possible D gene is TRBD2 (6 bases). CDR1 and CDR2 (germline): LNHDA, SQIVND (reference sequence). The V end was cut by 5 bases, the J end by 7 bases, with 16 bases between. The CDR3 extends over 14 amino acids. The CDR3 here is CASSEWGGGYTQYF. The CDR3 DNA reads TGTGCCAGTAGTGAGTGGGGAGGAGGATATACGCAGTATTTT. The variable domain in full, with the rest retrieved from reference TRBV19 and TRBJ2-3, is DGGITQSPKYLFRKEGQNVTLSCEQNLNHDAMYWYRQDPGQGLRLIYYSQIVNDFQKGDIAEGYSVSREKKESFPLTVTSAQKNPTAFYLCASSEWGGGYTQYFGPGTRLTVL.

This chain uses TRBV28 with TRBJ2-3; the match to TRBD2 covers 8 bases. Germline loops: CDR1 MDHEN, CDR2 SYDVKM. The V gene end was trimmed by 5 bases and the J gene end by 8 bases; junction bases not matched to a gene: 9. The CDR3 runs 14 residues. Here the CDR3 reads CASSRGGALVTQYF. The CDR3 DNA reads as TGTGCCAGCAGTCGGGGGGGGGCTCTCGTTACGCAGTATTTT.

The rearrangement joins TRBV6-6 to TRBJ1-1; D might be TRBD1 (5 bases). The CDR3 is made up of 12 amino acids. The V gene's germline CDR1 is MNHNY and CDR2 SVGAGI (reference sequence). The V end was cut by 5 bases, the J end by 7 bases, with 11 bases between. The CDR3, as DNA: TGTGCCAGCAGTCCATTGGGGGGTGAAGCTTTCTTT. Its protein is CASSPLGGEAFF.

The chain links TRBV4-3 to TRBJ1-2; TRBD1 might be the D (6 bases). With 0 bases removed from V and 4 bases from J, the gap between germline ends came to 15 bases. Germline values: CDR1 LGHNA, CDR2 YSLEER. This CDR3 region has 16 residues. The CDR3 loop reads CASSQEWGLGAYGYTF. CDR3 DNA sequence: TGCGCCAGCAGCCAAGAGTGGGGGCTTGGCGCCTATGGCTACACCTTC.